These T cell receptor beta chains were read from a single sample in a study of cytomegalovirus exposure and HLA in healthy donors. Generated by immunoSEQ multiplex PCR, the TCRdb table keeps only in-frame clones and is missing some. The sample consists of some 110,000 clones, roughly 83% of them appearing once. The sample comprised PBMCs. The receptors shown here come from a young man in good health and CMV-seronegative. The CDR3 runs from the conserved cysteine through the conserved F or W. D genes are given only for firm matches. Clone size, where shown, is once, few, many, or a class for clones that have expanded.

>-|-|14|TRBJ1-5|TRBV5-8
CASSLGLSNQPQHF
TGTGCCAGCAGCTTGGGACTGTCGAATCAGCCCCAGCATTTT
>-|TRBD1|15|TRBJ1-6|TRBV25-1
CASSEYGTVRSPLHF
TGTGCCAGCAGTGAATATGGGACAGTTAGGTCACCCCTCCACTTT
>-|-|14|TRBJ1-1|TRBV9
CASTGAEGNTEAFF
TGTGCCAGCACCGGCGCTGAGGGGAACACTGAAGCTTTCTTT
>-|-|12|TRBJ2-5|TRBV23-1
CASTAREETQYF
TGCGCCAGCACCGCAAGGGAGGAGACCCAGTACTTC
>-|TRBD1|13|TRBJ1-1|TRBV5-1
CASSLEGATEAFF
TGCGCCAGCAGCTTGGAGGGGGCTACTGAAGCTTTCTTT
>-|-|16|TRBJ1-5|TRBV15
CATSSNIGASNQPQHF
TGTGCCACCAGCAGCAATATAGGGGCGAGCAATCAGCCCCAGCATTTT
>-|-|14|TRBJ1-2|TRBV7-2
CASKPGAANYGYTF
TGTGCCAGCAAGCCGGGAGCAGCTAACTATGGCTACACCTTC
>-|TRBD1|13|TRBJ1-1|TRBV6-1
CASRGQGVGEAFF
TGTGCCAGCAGGGGACAGGGAGTGGGAGAAGCTTTCTTT
>-|-|14|TRBJ1-1|TRBV27
CASSKQGQNTEAFF
TGTGCCAGCAGTAAACAGGGACAAAACACTGAAGCTTTCTTT
>-|TRBD2|14|TRBJ2-3|TRBV6-4
CASRLAANTDTQYF
TGTGCCAGCAGACTAGCGGCAAACACAGATACGCAGTATTTT
>-|-|14|TRBJ2-7|TRBV9
CASSVEDFSYEQYF
TGTGCCAGCAGCGTAGAGGACTTCTCCTACGAGCAGTACTTC
>-|TRBD2|14|TRBJ2-7|TRBV11-2
CASKEAGGPNEQYF
TGTGCCAGCAAAGAGGCGGGAGGGCCAAACGAGCAGTACTTC
>-|TRBD2|15|TRBJ2-3|TRBV7-6
CASSLQAGTRHTQYF
TGTGCCAGCAGCTTACAAGCGGGGACCCGTCATACGCAGTATTTT
>-|-|15|TRBJ1-5|TRBV18
CASSPPGGSNQPQHF
TGTGCCAGCTCACCACCAGGAGGTAGCAATCAGCCCCAGCATTTT
>-|-|14|TRBJ1-4|TRBV29-1
CSVETRLPNEKLFF
TGCAGCGTTGAAACGCGACTTCCTAATGAAAAACTGTTTTTT
>-|TRBD2|16|TRBJ2-2|TRBV7-9
CASSEGLAGIDGELFF
TGTGCCAGCAGCGAGGGACTAGCGGGAATTGACGGGGAGCTGTTTTTT
>-|-|14|TRBJ1-5|TRBV27
CASSLSSGNQPQHF
TGTGCCAGCAGTTTATCATCCGGTAATCAGCCCCAGCATTTT
>-|-|12|TRBJ2-5|TRBV13
CASSLVGEAQYF
TGTGCCAGCAGCTTAGTAGGCGAGGCCCAGTACTTC
>-|TRBD2|15|TRBJ2-3|TRBV10-3
CAISEGGDYKDTQYF
TGTGCCATCAGTGAGGGGGGGGACTATAAAGATACGCAGTATTTT
>few|-|16|TRBJ2-2|TRBV27
CASSPQFDPNTGELFF
TGTGCCAGCAGTCCACAGTTTGACCCGAACACCGGGGAGCTGTTTTTT
>-|TRBD1|15|TRBJ2-7|TRBV6-5
CASSRGTGRIYEQYF
TGTGCCAGCAGCCGTGGGACAGGGAGAATCTACGAGCAGTACTTC
>-|-|18|TRBJ2-1|TRBV7-9
CASSTTLASESSYNEQFF
TGTGCCAGCAGCACAACCCTAGCTTCGGAAAGTTCCTACAATGAGCAGTTCTTC
>-|-|14|TRBJ2-7|TRBV19
CASSTQTQAGEQYF
TGTGCCAGTAGTACTCAGACTCAGGCGGGGGAGCAGTACTTC
>-|-|14|TRBJ2-3|TRBV6-6
CASSAGQPGDTQYF
TGTGCCAGCAGTGCCGGACAGCCCGGGGATACGCAGTATTTT